This T cell receptor beta chain was sequenced in a study of cytomegalovirus exposure and HLA in healthy donors. Study overall: A later analysis reported the same platform for the roughly 120 validation repertoires and the 666 first-cohort repertoires.

Notes on this clone: What it binds is unknown.

Per germline, CDR1 SGHDT and CDR2 YYEEEE. V gave up 1 base and J gave up 4 bases, with 18 bases separating them. CDR3 length equals 17 residues. The protocol was immunoSEQ multiplex PCR, while the TCRdb copy is restricted to in-frame clones and leaves out a portion. Here the sample spans some 110,000 clones, 88% being singletons. General study results and limits: Specific recognition of CMV antigens was confirmed in vitro for a few chains (all CMV-associated). Cytomegalovirus-associated TCR beta chains were listed, numbering 164. Cytomegalovirus status was reportedly diagnosed by the classifier with high specificity and sensitivity.

Sequencing was carried out using PBMCs. The TCR comes from a man younger than 35 in good health and CMV-seropositive. The chain uses TRBV5-6 and TRBJ2-1; D is possibly TRBD2 (6 bases). The CDR3 nucleotides read TGTGCCAGCAGCTTGTCCACGGTCCCTGGGGGGTACAATGAGCAGTTCTTC. This translates into CASSLSTVPGGYNEQFF.